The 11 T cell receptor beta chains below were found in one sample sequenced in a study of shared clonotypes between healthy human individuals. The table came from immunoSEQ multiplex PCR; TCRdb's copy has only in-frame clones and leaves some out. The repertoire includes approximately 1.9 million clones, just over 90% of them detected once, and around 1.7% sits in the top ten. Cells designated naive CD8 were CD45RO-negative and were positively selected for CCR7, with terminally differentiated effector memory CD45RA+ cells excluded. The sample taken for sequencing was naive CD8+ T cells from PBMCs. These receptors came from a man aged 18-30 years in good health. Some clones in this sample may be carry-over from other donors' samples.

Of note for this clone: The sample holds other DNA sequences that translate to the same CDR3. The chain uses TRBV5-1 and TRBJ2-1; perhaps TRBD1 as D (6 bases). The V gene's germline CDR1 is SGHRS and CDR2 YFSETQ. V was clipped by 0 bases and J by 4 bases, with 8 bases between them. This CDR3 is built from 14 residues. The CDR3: CASSLGGPYNEQFF. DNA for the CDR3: TGCGCCAGCAGCTTGGGGGGGCCATACAATGAGCAGTTCTTC.

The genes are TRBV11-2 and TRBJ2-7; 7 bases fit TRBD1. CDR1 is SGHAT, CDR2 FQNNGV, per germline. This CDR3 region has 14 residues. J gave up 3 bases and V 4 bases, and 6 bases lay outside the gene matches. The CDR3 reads CASSSWTGRYEQYF. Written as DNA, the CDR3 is TGTGCCAGCAGCTCCTGGACAGGCCGCTACGAGCAGTACTTC.

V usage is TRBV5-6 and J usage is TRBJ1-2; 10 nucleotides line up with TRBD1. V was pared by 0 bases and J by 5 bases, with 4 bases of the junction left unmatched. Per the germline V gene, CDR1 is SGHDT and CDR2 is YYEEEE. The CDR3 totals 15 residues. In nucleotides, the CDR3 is TGTGCCAGCAGCTTGGCCTGGGACAGGGGATATGGCTACACCTTC. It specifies CASSLAWDRGYGYTF.

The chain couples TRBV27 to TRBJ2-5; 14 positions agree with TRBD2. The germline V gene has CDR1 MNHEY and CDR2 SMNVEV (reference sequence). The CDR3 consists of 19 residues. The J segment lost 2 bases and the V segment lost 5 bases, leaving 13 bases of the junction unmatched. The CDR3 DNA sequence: TGTGCCAGCAGTGACACCGGGACTAGCGGGAGTTATTGGCAAGAGACCCAGTACTTC. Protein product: CASSDTGTSGSYWQETQYF.

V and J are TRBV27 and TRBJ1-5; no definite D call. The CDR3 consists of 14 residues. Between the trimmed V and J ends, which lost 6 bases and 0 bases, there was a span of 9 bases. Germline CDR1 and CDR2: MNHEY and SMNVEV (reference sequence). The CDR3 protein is CASSPVDSNQPQHF. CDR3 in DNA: TGTGCCAGCAGCCCGGTTGATAGCAATCAGCCCCAGCATTTT.

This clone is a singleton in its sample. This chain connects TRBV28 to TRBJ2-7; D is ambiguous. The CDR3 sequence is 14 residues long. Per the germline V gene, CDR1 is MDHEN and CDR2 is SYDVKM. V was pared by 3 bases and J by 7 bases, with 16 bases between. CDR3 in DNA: TGTGCCAGCAGTTTCCGCCTTGGTGATAGTGAGCAGTACTTC. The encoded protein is CASSFRLGDSEQYF.

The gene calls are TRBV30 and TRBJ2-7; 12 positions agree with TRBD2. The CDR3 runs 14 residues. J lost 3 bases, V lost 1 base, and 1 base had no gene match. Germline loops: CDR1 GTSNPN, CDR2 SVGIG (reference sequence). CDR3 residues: CAWSASGRDYEQYF. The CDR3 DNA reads TGTGCCTGGAGTGCTAGCGGGAGGGACTACGAGCAGTACTTC.

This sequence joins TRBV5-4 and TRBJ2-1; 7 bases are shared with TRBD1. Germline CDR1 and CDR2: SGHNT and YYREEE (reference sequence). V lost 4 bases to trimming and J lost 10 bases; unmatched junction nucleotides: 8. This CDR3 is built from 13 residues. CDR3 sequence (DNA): TGTGCCAGCAGCAGTTACAGGGGCCTAGAGCAGTTCTTC. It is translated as CASSSYRGLEQFF.

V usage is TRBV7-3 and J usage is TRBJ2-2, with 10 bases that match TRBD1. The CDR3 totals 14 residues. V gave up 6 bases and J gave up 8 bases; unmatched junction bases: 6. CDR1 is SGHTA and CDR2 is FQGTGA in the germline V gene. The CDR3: CASSMTGGYGELFF. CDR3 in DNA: TGTGCCAGCAGTATGACAGGGGGCTATGGGGAGCTGTTTTTT. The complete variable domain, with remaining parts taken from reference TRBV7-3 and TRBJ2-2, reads GAGVSQTPSNKVTEKGKYVELRCDPISGHTALYWYRQSLGQGPEFLIYFQGTGAADDSGLPNDRFFAVRPEGSVSTLKIQRTERGDSAVYLCASSMTGGYGELFFGEGSRLTVL.

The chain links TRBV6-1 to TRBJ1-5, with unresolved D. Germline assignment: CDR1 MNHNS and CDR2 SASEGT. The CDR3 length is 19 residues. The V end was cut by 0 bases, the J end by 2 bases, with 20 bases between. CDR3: CASSEAVGQWVGGNQPQHF. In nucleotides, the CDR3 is TGTGCCAGCAGTGAAGCGGTAGGGCAGTGGGTTGGGGGCAATCAGCCCCAGCATTTT.

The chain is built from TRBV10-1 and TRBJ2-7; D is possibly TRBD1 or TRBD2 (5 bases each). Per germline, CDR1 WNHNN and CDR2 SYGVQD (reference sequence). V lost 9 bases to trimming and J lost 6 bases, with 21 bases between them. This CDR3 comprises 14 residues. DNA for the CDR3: TGCGCCAGTTCGTCATACCGGGACGGCCTCGAGCAGTACTTC. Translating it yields CASSSYRDGLEQYF.